This entry describes one TCR beta chain. What this receptor recognizes is not known. The record has no base qualities; no much larger clone is one base away. CD8 naive samples were obtained by positive selection for CCR7 among CD45RO-negative cells, yielding a CD45RA+CCR7+ population from which TemRA cells were excluded. Healthy HIV-negative adults with no recently reported acute infections or vaccinations were included as donors. Only Caucasian adults living in Nashville, Tennessee, USA were represented among the donors. Blood was collected by leukapheresis, and PBMCs were isolated by Ficoll-Histopaque density gradient centrifugation and then cryopreserved in liquid nitrogen vapor phase. Analytical flow cytometry was used to check the purity and quantity of every magnetically sorted T cell population. Genomic DNA was isolated from every sorted fraction and measured by UV absorbance on a Nanodrop 2000c.

Using the deep immunoSEQ assay, TCR CDR3 regions were amplified from genomic DNA by multiplex PCR. For each cell subset, the extracted genomic DNA was distributed evenly across all wells of several immunoSEQ 96-well plates, and each plate served as one replicate. For sorted subsets, around 200 ng genomic DNA, equal to 25,000 to 35,000 T cell genomes, was loaded into each replicate PCR. Purified libraries were measured with a Qubit 3.0 fluorometer, size-checked on a Bioanalyzer 2100, and measured again with the KAPA Library Quantification kit. A separate single-read 150-cycle Illumina NextSeq 550 flow cell was used to sequence each immunoSEQ 96-well plate. The paper's data handling went like this. The immunoSEQ output contained only junctional sequences without quality scores, so filtering could not match that applied to full-length reads. To assign V/J genes and CDR3, sequences were annotated against IMGT germline references using PyIR, a Python wrapper for IgBLAST v1.9. Reads were filtered out if the reads had weak V/J assignments (E-value above 1e-6), no CDR3, stop codons, out-of-frame junctions, or ambiguous translated residues. V3J clonotypes were defined by identical inferred V gene, J gene, and CDR3 amino acid sequence. Percentage overlap between repertoires was computed as shared unique clonotypes divided by the size of the smaller repertoire. Repertoire richness was assessed with RTK rarefaction, the Chao1 estimator, and Recon v2.1 estimates of unobserved clonotypes. OLGA was used to compute generation probabilities for all TCRbeta clonotypes that the gDNA method yielded from a few donors. TCRdb obtained this table from immuneACCESS and retained in-frame rearrangements with V and J assigned. These tables miss some clones; where compared with another copy, unresolved V genes account for less than half of the shortfall, and the remainder is unexplained. The DNA was the basis for D and trimming; V, J and clone size are from that table. The sample table holds some 2 million clones, of which about 95% were seen once. Of the sample, 0.95% to 1.5% falls within the top ten clones.

The source of the sample is a study of shared clonotypes between healthy human individuals (TCRdb year 2020). About the full investigation: Two women and a few men aged 18 to 49 years were included in the cohort. Different laboratories and diverse techniques were used to prepare libraries and sequence TCR repertoires, to increase sequencing depth and limit assay-specific biases. To estimate repertoire size and how much clonotypes are shared between individuals, the study performed deep sequencing of blood TCR repertoires from five healthy adults. For each donor, CD4 naive and CD4 memory were each given three plates, CD8 naive was given two plates, and CD8 memory was given one plate. Leukapheresis yielded between about 0.94 and 8.9 billion PBMCs per donor.

Study-wide findings and limitations: Incomplete sequencing was indicated by rarefaction of sorted-subset datasets, despite the large sequencing depth. Clonotypes shared by all four sorted-subset donors showed higher generation probabilities than non-shared clonotypes. Sampling was limited to blood, and TCR repertoires in tissue likely differ from TCR repertoires in blood. Because the study included a small number of donors, the genetic and exposure-history diversity represented was limited. Across a few donors, 5% to 6% of naive CD4, approximately 3.6% of naive CD8, around 2.5% of memory CD4, and 0.4% of memory CD8 clonotypes were shared. Pairwise subsampling led to the expectation that sequencing depth would affect the degree of clonotype sharing among donors. Larger estimated clonotype richness was generally found for naive subsets than for memory subsets.

Including cysteine and phenylalanine, the CDR3 has 12 amino acids. Left in the record is the CDR3 DNA by itself, 36 bases read in frame from the first base. The junction shows trimming of 4 bases on V and 5 bases on J, plus 8 bases between the germline ends. The germline V gene specifies MNHNS as CDR1 and SASEGT as CDR2. The sample consisted of naive CD8+ T cells sorted from blood. Interpreted using the paper, the cell subset or site label stands for: CD45RA+CCR7+. The rearranged chain carries TRBV6-1 and TRBJ2-5; the D region may be TRBD1 or TRBD2, each matching 5 bases equally. The receptor comes from a man younger than 30 in good health. The CDR3 loop reads CASSGDPETQYF. The nucleotide sequence reads as follows: TGTGCCAGCAGTGGGGACCCCGAGACCCAGTACTTC.